This TCR beta chain appears in the sequencing data of a study of cytomegalovirus exposure and HLA in healthy donors. Details on this clone: Its antigen remains unidentified.

V shed 2 bases and J 4 bases; nucleotides not matched to a gene: 5. Germline V gene data show CDR1 as SGHTA and CDR2 as FQGTGA. The CDR3 length is 15 residues. Regarding the study as a whole: Accurate prediction of HLA-A and HLA-B alleles (for most subjects) was reportedly achieved from TCR beta sequences.

Researchers ran the PCR with 60 Vbeta and 13 Jbeta primers. The repertoire was sequenced with immunoSEQ multiplex PCR; TCRdb's copy has only in-frame clones and lacks some. The sample has fewer than 250,000 clones; approximately 77% are singletons. The chain combines TRBV7-3 with TRBJ2-3; 8 bases line up with TRBD1. Material for sequencing was PBMCs. The receptor was derived from a man aged 35-49 years in good health and CMV-seropositive. The CDR3 sequence is CASSLDRGTSDTQYF. The CDR3 DNA reads TGTGCCAGCAGCTTAGACAGGGGCACATCAGATACGCAGTATTTT.